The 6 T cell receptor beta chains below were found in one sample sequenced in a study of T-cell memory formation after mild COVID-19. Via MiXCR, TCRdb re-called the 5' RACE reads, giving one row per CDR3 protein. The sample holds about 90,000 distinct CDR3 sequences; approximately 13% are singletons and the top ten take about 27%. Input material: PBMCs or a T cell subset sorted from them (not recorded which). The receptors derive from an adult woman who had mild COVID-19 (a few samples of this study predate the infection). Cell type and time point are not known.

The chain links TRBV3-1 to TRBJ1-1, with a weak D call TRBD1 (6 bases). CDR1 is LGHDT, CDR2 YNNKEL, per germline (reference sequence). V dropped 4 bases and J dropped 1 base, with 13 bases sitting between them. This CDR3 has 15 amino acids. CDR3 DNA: TGTGCCAGCAGCCCCACAGGGAGCAGGAACACTGAAGCTTTCTTT. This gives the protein CASSPTGSRNTEAFF.

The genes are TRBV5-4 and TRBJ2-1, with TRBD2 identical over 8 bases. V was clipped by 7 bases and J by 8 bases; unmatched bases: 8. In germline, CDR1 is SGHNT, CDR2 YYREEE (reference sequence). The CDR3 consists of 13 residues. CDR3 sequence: CASAPGGSDEQFF. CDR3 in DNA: TGTGCCAGCGCTCCGGGGGGGAGCGATGAGCAGTTCTTC.

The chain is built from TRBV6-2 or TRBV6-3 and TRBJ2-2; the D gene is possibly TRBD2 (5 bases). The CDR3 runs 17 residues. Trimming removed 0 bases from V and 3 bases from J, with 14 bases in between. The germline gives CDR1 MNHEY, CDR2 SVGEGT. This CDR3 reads CASSYSVWGEDTGELFF. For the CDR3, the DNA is TGTGCCAGCAGTTACTCTGTCTGGGGAGAGGACACCGGGGAGCTGTTTTTT.

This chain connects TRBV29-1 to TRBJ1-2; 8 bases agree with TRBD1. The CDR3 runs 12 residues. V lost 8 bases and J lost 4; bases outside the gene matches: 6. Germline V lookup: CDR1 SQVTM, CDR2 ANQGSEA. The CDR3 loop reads CSTWTGIYGYTF. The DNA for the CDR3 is TGCAGCACTTGGACAGGGATCTATGGCTACACCTTC.

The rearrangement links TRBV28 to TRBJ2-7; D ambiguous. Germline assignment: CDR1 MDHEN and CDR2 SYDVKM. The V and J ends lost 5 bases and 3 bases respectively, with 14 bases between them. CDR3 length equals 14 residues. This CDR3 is CASSPLTDRYEQYF. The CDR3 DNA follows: TGTGCCAGCAGTCCCTTGACGGACCGCTACGAGCAGTACTTC.

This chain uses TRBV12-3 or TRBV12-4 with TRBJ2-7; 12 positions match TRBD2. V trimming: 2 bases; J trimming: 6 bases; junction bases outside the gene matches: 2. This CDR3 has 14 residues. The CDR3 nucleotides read TGTGCCAGCAGTTTAATACTAGCGGGAGGCGAGCAGTACTTC. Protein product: CASSLILAGGEQYF.